This T cell receptor beta chain is drawn from a study of blood T cell repertoires in COVID-19. Study in general: The United States, Italy and Spain supplied acute and convalescent COVID-19 samples. In each case, the material was cDNA or gDNA derived from T cells, B-cell-depleted T cells, or PBMCs.

Germline V gives CDR1 SGHAT, CDR2 FQNNGV. CDR3 length: 15 amino acids. V gave up 1 base and J gave up 3 bases, with 12 bases separating them. Authors' data handling: Amplification of reference gene primers provided the estimated nucleated cell counts. Some clones are missing from TCRdb's copy, which holds only in-frame ones; the method was immunoSEQ multiplex PCR. The V and J calls and clone size are taken from that table; D and trimming were inferred from the DNA. The data show about 18,000 clones, under 95% seen once. The TCR comes from a human donor in a cohort sampled during active COVID-19. The chain is built from TRBV11-2 and TRBJ2-5, with D possibly being TRBD2 (5 bases). Sequenced: peripheral blood. The CDR3 nucleotides read TGTGCCAGCAGCTTAGGCACTAGATCGGAAGAGACCCAGTACTTC. It codes for CASSLGTRSEETQYF.